These 28 T cell receptor beta chains were sequenced from one sample in a study of shared clonotypes between healthy human individuals. Generated by immunoSEQ multiplex PCR, the TCRdb table keeps only in-frame clones and is missing some. The sample records some 2.3 million clones, over 85% being singletons. Sequencing used naive CD4+ T cells from PBMCs. Subset denoted: CD45RA+ positively selected. All receptors come from a man aged 18 to 29 in good health. Some clones in this sample may be carry-over from other donors' samples.

The V call is TRBV2, the J call TRBJ1-1, with 8 bases identical to TRBD1. The CDR3 runs to 13 residues. The V gene's germline CDR1 is SNHLY and CDR2 FYNNEI. Unmatched junction bases numbered 11, after V lost 5 bases and J lost 12 bases. The CDR3 sequence: CASSTGQGRETFF. In nucleotides, the CDR3 is TGTGCCAGCAGTACCGGACAGGGACGGGAAACTTTCTTT.

This clone occurred once. The rearrangement links TRBV6-1 to TRBJ2-4, with 8 positions matching TRBD2. CDR1 MNHNS and CDR2 SASEGT come from the germline V gene. V was pared by 4 bases and J by 11 bases, with 1 base of the junction left unmatched. The CDR3 is made up of 11 amino acids. The DNA for the CDR3 is TGTGCCAGCAGTGCCGGGGGGGTTCAGTACTTC. It specifies CASSAGGVQYF.

The chain carries TRBV2 and TRBJ2-7; D is uncertain. Deletions cut 4 bases from V and 3 bases from J, with 7 bases between. The CDR3 runs 12 residues. From germline, CDR1 is SNHLY and CDR2 FYNNEI. The CDR3 here is CASSVRFYEQYF. DNA for the CDR3: TGTGCCAGCAGTGTCCGATTCTACGAGCAGTACTTC.

The CDR3 loop reads CASSLSFLREAFF. The CDR3 DNA reads TGTGCCAGCAGTTTATCGTTTTTACGTGAAGCTTTCTTT. The gene calls are TRBV27 and TRBJ1-1; unclear D gene. The CDR3 is made up of 13 amino acids. Germline CDR1 and CDR2: MNHEY and SMNVEV (reference sequence). Trimming took 0 bases from V and 7 from J, leaving 9 bases between them.

This clone was seen a handful of times. In the same sample, other DNA sequences code for this CDR3. The rearrangement uses TRBV7-2 and TRBJ2-7; the match to TRBD2 covers 11 bases. CDR1 and CDR2 (germline): SGHTA, FQGNSA. The J segment lost 3 bases and the V segment lost 1 base, leaving 2 bases of the junction unmatched. The CDR3 consists of 15 residues. CDR3 DNA sequence: TGTGCCAGCAGCTTAGTGGGGACTAGCGGCTACGAGCAGTACTTC. Its translation: CASSLVGTSGYEQYF.

The chain couples TRBV19 to TRBJ1-2; D not certain. V dropped 5 bases and J dropped 3 bases, with 7 bases sitting between them. The CDR3 is 12 residues long. Germline loops: CDR1 LNHDA, CDR2 SQIVND (reference sequence). In nucleotides, the CDR3 is TGTGCCAGTAGTGTTGGCTACTATGGCTACACCTTC. This codes for CASSVGYYGYTF.

The J gene is TRBJ2-5, the V gene TRBV12-5; 9 bases fit TRBD1. Trimming at V came to 6 bases and at J to 4 bases, leaving 3 bases not matched to a gene. CDR3 length: 13 amino acids. Germline assignment: CDR1 LGHNT and CDR2 FRNRAP. The CDR3 DNA sequence: TGTGCTAGTGGGATACAGGGGGCAGAGACCCAGTACTTC. It translates to CASGIQGAETQYF.

This chain uses TRBV18 with TRBJ1-1; D call uncertain. V was trimmed by 4 bases and J by 3 bases, leaving 12 bases between them. Germline CDR1 is KGHSH and CDR2 is LQKENI. CDR3 length: 14 residues. The CDR3 here is CASSQGGLDTEAFF. CDR3 nucleotide sequence: TGTGCCAGCTCACAGGGTGGGCTGGACACTGAAGCTTTCTTT.

The J gene is TRBJ2-6, the V gene TRBV27, with D uncertain. V was cut by 5 bases and J by 0 bases, with 11 bases left in between. The CDR3 runs to 16 residues. The germline CDR1 and CDR2 sequences are MNHEY and SMNVEV (reference sequence). In DNA form, the CDR3 reads TGTGCCAGCAGTAAAATCTTTCCCTCTGGGGCCAACGTCCTGACTTTC. This sequence encodes CASSKIFPSGANVLTF.

The V and J genes are TRBV6-5 and TRBJ1-1; D ambiguous. Germline CDR1 MNHEY, CDR2 SVGAGI. The CDR3 is 15 residues long. Deletions cut 6 bases from V and 1 base from J, with 15 bases between. The DNA of the CDR3 is TGTGCCAGCAGCATAAACCGGTCTCCGAACACTGAAGCTTTCTTT. This translates into CASSINRSPNTEAFF.

The V call is TRBV5-8, the J call TRBJ1-5, with unresolved D. V lost 0 bases to trimming and J lost 0 bases, with 10 bases between them. Germline lookup yields CDR1 SGHTS and CDR2 YDEGEE. This CDR3 contains 16 residues. This chain's CDR3 is CASSLVLGYSNQPQHF. CDR3 nucleotide sequence: TGTGCCAGCAGCTTGGTGTTGGGGTATAGCAATCAGCCCCAGCATTTT.

The chain combines TRBV11-2 with TRBJ2-1; weak D call: TRBD1 (5 bases). V was pared by 2 bases and J by 1 base, with 9 bases between. Germline assignment: CDR1 SGHAT and CDR2 FQNNGV. The CDR3 loop spans 15 amino acids. In nucleotides, the CDR3 is TGTGCCAGCAGCTTATTGGCAGGGTCCTACAATGAGCAGTTCTTC. It codes for CASSLLAGSYNEQFF.

This clone was recorded only once. This chain connects TRBV11-2 to TRBJ2-1; 7 bases are a match to TRBD2. There are 15 residues in the CDR3. Germline trimming cut 7 bases from V and 0 bases from J; bases unmatched to any gene: 6. Germline V lookup: CDR1 SGHAT, CDR2 FQNNGV. CDR3 DNA: TGTGCCAGCACTTTCGCGGGAGTCTCCTACAATGAGCAGTTCTTC. Residues: CASTFAGVSYNEQFF.

V is TRBV6-5 and J is TRBJ1-2; TRBD1 aligns across 7 bases. The CDR3 spans 13 residues. Looked up from germline, CDR1 is MNHEY and CDR2 is SVGAGI. V trimming: 4 bases; J trimming: 8 bases; junction bases outside the gene matches: 7. The CDR3 bases are TGTGCCAGCAGTTTCCGGGACAGTAGCGGCTACACCTTC. Its translation: CASSFRDSSGYTF.

This clone was seen once. The V and J genes are TRBV2 and TRBJ2-2, with a tentative D call TRBD1 (6 bases). The CDR3 loop spans 16 amino acids. CDR1 is SNHLY and CDR2 is FYNNEI in the germline V gene. The V end lost 5 bases, the J end lost 2 bases, and 15 bases lay between the germline ends. The CDR3 nucleotides are TGTGCCAGCAGTTACGACAGGTCCCCAAACACCGGGGAGCTGTTTTTT. Translation: CASSYDRSPNTGELFF.

The CDR3: CANRTGDPRTSGSNNEQFF. DNA of the CDR3: TGCGCCAACCGGACTGGGGATCCACGGACTAGCGGGAGTAACAATGAGCAGTTCTTC. V gene TRBV23-1 combines with J gene TRBJ2-1, with TRBD2 identical over 13 bases. TRBV23-1 has ORF status, its function being uncertain. CDR3 length equals 19 residues. Trimming at V came to 10 bases and at J to 5 bases, leaving 20 bases not matched to a gene.

Here the CDR3 DNA reads TGTGCCAGCAGTCCGACTACTAGCGGGAGGGCCTCGGGGGATACGCAGTATTTT. Translation: CASSPTTSGRASGDTQYF. The chain uses TRBV28 and TRBJ2-3, with 13 bases lining up with TRBD2. This CDR3 spans 18 amino acids. From germline, CDR1 is MDHEN and CDR2 SYDVKM. Trimming removed 5 bases from V and 6 bases from J; junction bases left unmatched: 14.

This chain links TRBV5-1 with TRBJ2-5; D tentatively fits TRBD1 or TRBD2 (6 bases each). Germline CDR1 and CDR2: SGHRS and YFSETQ. Trimming removed 4 bases from V and 1 base from J, with 17 bases in between. This CDR3 is 16 amino acids long. CDR3 nucleotide sequence: TGCGCCAGCAGCCGATTGAGGGGGGCGACCCAAGAGACCCAGTACTTC. This encodes CASSRLRGATQETQYF.

The genes are TRBV7-9 and TRBJ1-2, with 7 positions matching TRBD1. Looked up from germline, CDR1 is SEHNR and CDR2 is FQNEAQ (reference sequence). The length of the CDR3 is 15 residues. Trimming took 3 bases from V and 4 from J; bases not matched to a gene: 8. The CDR3 region has the DNA TGTGCCAGCAGCTTCGGAGGGACAGCAGGCTATGGCTACACCTTC. It is translated as CASSFGGTAGYGYTF.

The V call is TRBV5-1, the J call TRBJ2-1, with a possible D match to TRBD2 (6 bases). Trimming took off 6 bases at V and 6 bases at J, with 22 bases between the two ends. The CDR3 runs to 16 residues. CDR1 and CDR2 from the germline V gene are SGHRS and YFSETQ. The CDR3 is CASTPTRPLSVNEQFF. In DNA form, the CDR3 reads TGCGCCAGCACCCCGACTAGGCCCCTAAGTGTCAATGAGCAGTTCTTC.

This clone has a single count. The V call is TRBV29-1, the J call TRBJ2-7, with a weak D call TRBD2 (5 bases). The V end lost 3 bases, the J end lost 6 bases, and 15 bases lay between the germline ends. Germline loops: CDR1 SQVTM, CDR2 ANQGSEA. The CDR3 contains 13 residues. CDR3 region: CSVDWGAGLEQYF. The CDR3 DNA sequence: TGCAGCGTTGACTGGGGTGCGGGTCTCGAGCAGTACTTC.

This clone was recorded once. In the same sample, other DNA sequences code for this CDR3. V is TRBV5-1 and J is TRBJ1-3; D remains unclear. Germline V gene lookup returns CDR1 SGHRS and CDR2 YFSETQ. Between the trimmed V and J ends, which lost 4 bases and 0 bases, there was a span of 11 bases. The CDR3 loop spans 15 amino acids. The chain's CDR3 is CASSPMGLSGNTIYF. The DNA for the CDR3 is TGCGCCAGCAGCCCGATGGGTCTCTCTGGAAACACCATATATTTT.

The chain joins TRBV28 to TRBJ2-5; D call uncertain. The V end lost 2 bases, the J end lost 6 bases, and 16 bases lay between the germline ends. Looked up from germline, CDR1 is MDHEN and CDR2 is SYDVKM. This CDR3 is built from 15 residues. The CDR3 coding sequence is TGTGCCAGCAGTTTAAGGCAGGCCGTTTCTCAGACCCAGTACTTC. Translation: CASSLRQAVSQTQYF. The full variable domain, with the rest looked up from reference TRBV28 and TRBJ2-5, is DVKVTQSSRYLVKRTGEKVFLECVQDMDHENMFWYRQDPGLGLRLIYFSYDVKMKEKGDIPEGYSVSREKKERFSLILESASTNQTSMYLCASSLRQAVSQTQYFGPGTRLLVL.

The chain is built from TRBV7-8 and TRBJ1-5, with 7 bases lining up with TRBD1. CDR3 size: 16 residues. Per germline, CDR1 SGHVS and CDR2 FQNEAQ. Unmatched junction bases numbered 9, after V lost 4 bases and J lost 3 bases. CDR3 region: CASSSQGQANNQPQHF. The CDR3 DNA follows: TGTGCCAGCAGCTCCCAAGGACAGGCCAACAATCAGCCCCAGCATTTT.

This sequence joins TRBV6-1 and TRBJ2-1; 7 positions agree with TRBD1. V lost 3 bases and J lost 9; bases outside the gene matches: 11. The CDR3 has 15 amino acids. In germline, CDR1 is MNHNS, CDR2 SASEGT. The CDR3: CASSEGPTGVFEQFF. DNA for the CDR3: TGTGCCAGCAGTGAGGGTCCCACAGGGGTCTTTGAGCAGTTCTTC.

The chain joins TRBV19 to TRBJ2-7; 10 bases align to TRBD2. The V gene end was trimmed by 6 bases and the J gene end by 0 bases; junction bases not matched to a gene: 5. Germline CDR1 and CDR2: LNHDA and SQIVND (reference sequence). The CDR3 runs to 15 residues. The CDR3 DNA follows: TGTGCCAGTAGGGCAGCGGGAGGGCTCTCCTACGAGCAGTACTTC. It encodes CASRAAGGLSYEQYF.

The chain recombines TRBV29-1 with TRBJ2-5; possible D gene TRBD1, 5 bases. The CDR3 contains 13 residues. From germline, CDR1 is SQVTM and CDR2 ANQGSEA. Trimming took 6 bases from V and 5 from J, leaving 16 bases between them. This CDR3 is CSVGAALVETQYF. CDR3 nucleotide sequence: TGCAGCGTAGGGGCCGCCCTGGTCGAGACCCAGTACTTC.

The chain links TRBV19 to TRBJ2-3; D is possibly TRBD1 (6 bases). Germline V gene data show CDR1 as LNHDA and CDR2 as SQIVND (reference sequence). The length of the CDR3 is 15 residues. V was cut by 1 base and J by 4 bases, with 12 bases left in between. For the CDR3, the DNA is TGTGCCAGTAGTATAGCCCCGCGGACAGCAGATACGCAGTATTTT. Translation gives CASSIAPRTADTQYF.